This T cell receptor beta chain came from a study of blood T cell repertoires in COVID-19. TCRdb keeps only in-frame clones here, not all; method: immunoSEQ multiplex PCR. Found here are roughly 250,000 clones, 75% to 85% of them singletons; the top ten hold under 15%. Details on this clone: Additional DNA sequences in this sample encode the identical CDR3.

The sequence derives from a woman aged 60-75 years with active or convalescent COVID-19. Material: peripheral blood.

The CDR3 loop reads CAWSRGSYGYTF. The CDR3 bases are TGTGCCTGGAGCCGGGGGAGCTATGGCTACACCTTC. This chain links TRBV30 with TRBJ1-2; D is perhaps TRBD1 (5 bases). Between the trimmed V and J ends, which lost 3 bases and 4 bases, there was a span of 9 bases. The CDR3 loop spans 12 amino acids. Per the germline V gene, CDR1 is GTSNPN and CDR2 is SVGIG (reference sequence). The variable domain in full, completed from reference TRBV30 and TRBJ1-2, reads SQTIHQWPATLVQPVGSPLSLECTVEGTSNPNLYWYRQAAGRGLQLLFYSVGIGQISSEVPQNLSASRPQDRQFILSSKKLLLSDSGFYLCAWSRGSYGYTFGSGTRLTVV.